This T cell receptor beta chain came from a study of T cells in localized non-small cell lung cancer (TCRdb year 2020). Concerning the study at large: T cell repertoires of 200 to 300 early-stage NSCLC patients were analyzed, with tumors being compared against uninvolved tumor-adjacent lungs. The cohort was made up of some 240 treatment-naive NSCLC patients whose localized lung tumors had been resected. Of the NSCLC patients, 120 to 150 were male and 85 to 110 were female, and the mean age was approximately 64 years.

The CDR3 spans 16 residues, from the cysteine through the phenylalanine. Solely the CDR3 DNA is kept, with 48 bases framed from the first base. CDR1 and CDR2 (SGHRS, YFSETQ) derive from the germline V gene. The trim is 2 bases for V and 5 bases for J, with a gap of 18 bases between the germline ends. What the study reported, not specific to this receptor: Because multi-region tumor sequencing was not done, intratumor heterogeneity could not be ruled out. Since the design was exploratory, TCR variables were selected using unadjusted p-values with no false-discovery rate correction. Uninvolved tumor-adjacent lung showed the highest T cell clonality, higher than tumor, which suggests more focused antigenic responses in the uninvolved tumor-adjacent lung. A median of around 57 of the top 100 tumor clones were detected in paired uninvolved adjacent lung, and 28 of these tumor clones were also found among the top 100 clones of the paired uninvolved adjacent lung. Higher blood T cell density associated with longer overall survival, while higher adjacent-lung clonality associated with shorter survival.

The immunoSEQ Assay was used to sequence TCR beta CDR3 regions from DNA. The source study handled its data this way. To compute T cell density, TCR beta template counts were normalized to usable DNA, which was estimated by amplifying housekeeping genes. Richness was estimated with the preseqR package, extrapolating to 400,000 templates for PBMC samples and 120,000 templates for tissue samples. Clonality was calculated as one minus Pielou's evenness. Tissue-enriched TCRs were identified through differential abundance testing performed on productive amino-acid clonotypes, with a minimum total count of 5 and an alpha of 0.1. The Jaccard Index and the Morisita Overlap Index were used to measure how much the repertoires overlapped between compartments. TCR beta CDR3s were clustered by GLIPH together with public tetramer-defined viral CDR3s, and at least three viral sequences plus V-gene enrichment were required for viral motifs. TCRdb retrieved this table from immuneACCESS and kept in-frame rearrangements only. Not all clones are present; in checked studies, unresolved V genes account for under half, and no reason is known for the remainder. For V, J and clone size, that table is used; D and trimming come from the DNA. Across this sample there are over 20,000 clones, with approximately 81% seen only once. The ten largest clones take up roughly 15% of the sample.

In regard to this clone: The antigen this receptor binds is unknown. No clone much larger than this one lies a single base away; base qualities are absent.

At diagnosis, tumor, uninvolved tumor-adjacent lung and peripheral blood were collected and then preserved as a mix of FFPE and fresh-frozen material. For TCR repertoire profiling, blood samples were analyzed in the form of peripheral blood mononuclear cells. The sequencing here drew on PBMCs, taken before any cancer treatment. The rearranged chain carries TRBV5-1 and TRBJ2-3; TRBD2 is a weak D gene call, 5 bases matching. This sequence was found in a woman aged 40-75 years with stage II squamous cell lung carcinoma. The DNA reads TGCGCCAGCAGCTTCCCTGGAGGACCTGGTAGAGATACGCAGTATTTT. Translation gives CASSFPGGPGRDTQYF.